The 3 T cell receptor beta chains listed next were all sequenced from one sample in a study of shared clonotypes between healthy human individuals. Assay used: immunoSEQ multiplex PCR; TCRdb lists only in-frame clones, some missing. The sample has 2 million to 3 million clones, around 90% seen once; the top ten hold around 0.14%. The sequenced material came from naive CD4+ T cells sorted from blood. Subset defined: CD45RA+ positively selected. These receptors originate from a man aged 18 to 30 in good health.

The sample holds one count of this clone. Distinct nucleotide sequences in the sample also encode this CDR3. The V call is TRBV7-9, the J call TRBJ1-4; a possible D gene is TRBD1 (5 bases). In germline, CDR1 is SEHNR, CDR2 FQNEAQ (reference sequence). The CDR3 is made up of 15 amino acids. V shed 1 base and J shed 0 bases, with 6 bases lying between them. CDR3 sequence: CASSLGRATNEKLFF. The DNA for the CDR3 is TGTGCCAGCAGCTTAGGCAGGGCAACTAATGAAAAACTGTTTTTT. The full variable domain, its missing parts supplied by reference TRBV7-9 and TRBJ1-4, is DTGVSQNPRHKITKRGQNVTFRCDPISEHNRLYWYRQTLGQGPEFLTYFQNEAQLEKSRLLSDRFSAERPKGSFSTLEIQRTEQGDSAMYLCASSLGRATNEKLFFGSGTQLSVL.

The CDR3: CASSIGEGTGEETQYF. The CDR3 nucleotides are TGTGCCAGTAGTATAGGGGAAGGGACAGGGGAAGAGACCCAGTACTTC. The chain uses TRBV19 and TRBJ2-5, with 10 bases matching TRBD1. Trimming removed 1 base from V and 3 bases from J; junction bases left unmatched: 5. Per the germline V gene, CDR1 is LNHDA and CDR2 is SQIVND (reference sequence). The CDR3 runs to 16 residues.

This sequence joins TRBV7-3 and TRBJ2-5; no definite D call. With 2 bases removed from V and 3 bases from J, the gap between germline ends came to 13 bases. Germline values: CDR1 SGHTA, CDR2 FQGTGA. This CDR3 region has 15 residues. The CDR3 sequence: CASSLGRRPKETQYF. The CDR3 region has the DNA TGTGCCAGCAGCTTAGGGCGCCGACCCAAAGAGACCCAGTACTTC.